This entry lists 3 T cell receptor beta chains sequenced from one sample in a study of PD-L1 blockade in urothelial cancer. The repertoire was sequenced with immunoSEQ multiplex PCR; TCRdb's copy has only in-frame clones and lacks some. This table holds tens of thousands of clones, 82% found once. This specimen was PBMCs, taken around atezolizumab (anti-PD-L1) treatment. These receptors all come from a man in his 60s with urothelial cancer.

This chain links TRBV5-1 with TRBJ1-1; the D gene is possibly TRBD1 (5 bases). V was shortened by 1 base and J by 2 bases, with 15 bases between the two germline ends. The CDR3 sequence is 16 residues long. Germline V gene lookup returns CDR1 SGHRS and CDR2 YFSETQ. Here the CDR3 DNA reads TGCGCCAGCAGCTTGACGTTTGCCCAGGGCAACACTGAAGCTTTCTTT. The encoded protein is CASSLTFAQGNTEAFF.

As DNA, the CDR3 is TGTGCCAGCAGCTATGGGACAGGAGGGAATCAGCCCCAGCATTTT. Its protein product is CASSYGTGGNQPQHF. The rearrangement links TRBV7-6 to TRBJ1-5, with 8 nucleotides matching TRBD1. The CDR3 sequence is 15 residues long. V lost 4 bases, J lost 4 bases, and 6 bases stayed unmatched. Germline V gene data show CDR1 as SGHVS and CDR2 as FNYEAQ.

This clone has only a few counts. The rearrangement joins TRBV5-4 to TRBJ1-4; D call uncertain. CDR1 is SGHNT, CDR2 YYREEE, per germline (reference sequence). This CDR3 is 13 amino acids long. The ends were cut back, 5 bases at V and 7 bases at J, with 12 bases in the middle. The CDR3 loop reads CASSPTGSEKLFF. The CDR3 region has the DNA TGTGCCAGCAGTCCGACGGGGAGTGAAAAACTGTTTTTT.